This entry is about one TCR beta chain. Its matching antigen is unknown. The data were obtained in a study of T cells after yellow fever vaccination. In TCRdb, the 5' RACE reads were re-called with MiXCR into one record per CDR3 protein. The sample contains 250,000 to 300,000 distinct CDR3 sequences, roughly 5.2% of which appear only once. Per germline, CDR1 LGHDT and CDR2 YNNKEL (reference sequence). Trimming left V 4 bases short and J 3 bases short, with 24 bases between. The CDR3 consists of 18 residues. Study results and caveats: Weaker overall was a secondary response that nonetheless peaked faster, on day 5 versus 15.

Here the sequenced sample was CD4+ T cells sorted from PBMCs, taken on the day of the yellow fever booster vaccination. This TCR came from a man between 18 and 35 years old who received the YFV17D yellow fever vaccine. The chain has TRBV3-1 and TRBJ1-2; D is perhaps TRBD1 (5 bases). The CDR3 spells CASSPPGTEGRTYYGYTF. CDR3 DNA: TGTGCCAGCAGCCCCCCGGGGACGGAGGGCCGGACCTACTATGGCTACACCTTC.